The 26 T cell receptor beta chains given below trace back to one sample, sequenced in a study of PD-1 blockade in mismatch repair-deficient tumors. The table came from immunoSEQ multiplex PCR; TCRdb's copy has only in-frame clones and leaves some out. This table has approximately 120,000 clones, around 83% appearing once. Sequencing was performed on peripheral blood, taken 44 weeks after starting pembrolizumab. The source is an adult with mismatch repair-deficient cancer.

The chain has TRBV28 and TRBJ2-7, with TRBD1 identical over 10 bases. Trimming at V came to 5 bases and at J to 3 bases, leaving 7 bases not matched to a gene. This CDR3 is built from 15 residues. CDR1 is MDHEN and CDR2 is SYDVKM in the germline V gene. In DNA, the CDR3 is TGTGCCAGCAGTCCGAGGACAGGGGGACTCTACGAGCAGTACTTC. It translates to CASSPRTGGLYEQYF.

This clone was counted between two and nine times. This chain joins TRBV11-2 and TRBJ2-1; D not resolved. CDR1 and CDR2 from the germline V gene are SGHAT and FQNNGV. The CDR3 covers 13 residues. The V gene lost 3 bases and the J gene lost 7 bases, with 10 bases spanning the gap. The CDR3 reads CASSFGPKNEQFF. The CDR3 bases are TGTGCCAGCAGCTTCGGGCCGAAAAATGAGCAGTTCTTC.

The sample holds one count of this clone. This chain joins TRBV27 and TRBJ2-1, with D possibly TRBD2 on 7 matching bases. Looked up from germline, CDR1 is MNHEY and CDR2 is SMNVEV (reference sequence). The CDR3 consists of 20 residues. Between the trimmed V and J ends, which lost 2 bases and 1 base, there was a span of 24 bases. This chain's CDR3 is CASSLGWEGGDFRSYNEQFF. CDR3 DNA sequence: TGTGCCAGCAGTTTAGGGTGGGAGGGGGGGGATTTTAGGTCCTACAATGAGCAGTTCTTC.

The rearrangement links TRBV11-2 to TRBJ2-7; TRBD2 might be the D (7 bases). From germline, CDR1 is SGHAT and CDR2 FQNNGV. With 6 bases removed from V and 3 bases from J, the gap between germline ends came to 12 bases. The CDR3 runs 13 residues. CDR3 sequence reads: CASRRGGGYEQYF. CDR3 bases: TGTGCCAGCAGGCGGGGAGGGGGCTACGAGCAGTACTTC.

CDR3 in DNA: TGCGCCAGCAGTGAGTCAGGAAGGGGAGTCGGCGAGACCCAGTACTTC. This sequence encodes CASSESGRGVGETQYF. This chain uses TRBV10-2 with TRBJ2-5, with D tentatively TRBD1 or TRBD2 (5 bases each). The germline gives CDR1 WSHSY, CDR2 SAAADI. The CDR3 is made up of 16 amino acids. Trimming stripped 0 bases from V and 5 bases from J, with 16 bases between.

This chain links TRBV6-4 with TRBJ2-1, with TRBD2 matching 10 bases. From germline, CDR1 is MRHNA and CDR2 SNTAGT. V lost 4 bases and J lost 10; bases outside the gene matches: 10. CDR3 length: 15 residues. This chain's CDR3 is CASSGETSGIEEQFF. Here the CDR3 DNA reads TGTGCCAGCAGTGGAGAAACTAGCGGGATTGAGGAGCAGTTCTTC.

This clone was observed once. One end of the junction fails to match germline, which may point to a read error. The rearrangement joins TRBV6-6 to TRBJ2-3, with 12 bases fitting TRBD2. This CDR3 is 16 amino acids long. CDR1 and CDR2 from the germline V gene are MNHNY and SVGAGI (reference sequence). The CDR3 region has the DNA TGTGCCAGCAGTGACTCCGGGACTAGCGGGACAGATACGCAGTATTTT. As protein: CASSDSGTSGTDTQYF.

The CDR3 coding sequence is TGTGCCAGCAGCCCAGGGACCATTGTTAGGGGTTACAATGAGCAGTTCTTC. This encodes CASSPGTIVRGYNEQFF. The rearrangement joins TRBV11-3 to TRBJ2-1, with D perhaps TRBD1 or TRBD2 (5 bases each). This CDR3 is built from 17 residues. V gave up 5 bases and J gave up 4 bases, with 21 bases separating them. In germline, CDR1 is SGHNT, CDR2 YENEEA.

V and J are TRBV28 and TRBJ1-1; D possibly corresponds to TRBD1 (5 bases). V was clipped by 6 bases and J by 1 base, with 9 bases between them. Germline assignment: CDR1 MDHEN and CDR2 SYDVKM. The CDR3 is 13 amino acids. The CDR3 loop reads CASRLQGNTEAFF. The CDR3 DNA sequence: TGTGCCAGCAGACTCCAGGGGAACACTGAAGCTTTCTTT.

Only a few counts were recorded for this clone. This chain uses TRBV27 with TRBJ2-7, with D perhaps assigned TRBD1 or TRBD2 (5 bases each). The CDR3 runs 15 residues. V was trimmed by 7 bases and J by 2 bases, leaving 18 bases between them. Germline V gives CDR1 MNHEY, CDR2 SMNVEV (reference sequence). The CDR3 nucleotides are TGTGCCAGCACCACATCCCGGGACGGACCCTACGAGCAGTACTTC. It encodes CASTTSRDGPYEQYF.

Details on this clone: This sample also contains other DNA sequences that code for the same CDR3. The chain combines TRBV9 with TRBJ2-1; no clear D gene. The germline V and J ends were trimmed by 0 bases and 7 bases, with 5 bases remaining between them. The CDR3 totals 12 residues. Germline V gives CDR1 SGDLS, CDR2 YYNGEE. The CDR3 region has the DNA TGTGCCAGCAGCGTAGACGGGAATGAGCAGTTCTTC. Amino acid sequence: CASSVDGNEQFF.

The chain couples TRBV25-1 to TRBJ2-5; 8 bases align to TRBD1. The germline CDR1 and CDR2 sequences are MGHDK and SYGVNS. Germline trimming cut 6 bases from V and 3 bases from J; bases unmatched to any gene: 3. The CDR3 has 13 residues. CDR3 sequence: CASRDREKETQYF. The DNA for the CDR3 is TGTGCCAGCAGGGACAGGGAAAAAGAGACCCAGTACTTC.

J is TRBJ2-1 and V is TRBV19; no definite D call. Germline lookup yields CDR1 LNHDA and CDR2 SQIVND (reference sequence). The CDR3 contains 11 residues. V gave up 5 bases and J gave up 7 bases, with 6 bases separating them. Here the CDR3 reads CASSVTNEQFF. The DNA of the CDR3 is TGTGCCAGTAGTGTCACTAATGAGCAGTTCTTC. Together with reference TRBV19 and TRBJ2-1, the CDR3 gives the full variable domain: DGGITQSPKYLFRKEGQNVTLSCEQNLNHDAMYWYRQDPGQGLRLIYYSQIVNDFQKGDIAEGYSVSREKKESFPLTVTSAQKNPTAFYLCASSVTNEQFFGPGTRLTVL.

CDR3 DNA sequence: TGTGCCAGTAGTATAGAACGGCTCTATGGCTACACCTTC. This gives the protein CASSIERLYGYTF. The J gene is TRBJ1-2, the V gene TRBV19; D is unclear. This CDR3 is 13 amino acids long. Germline lookup yields CDR1 LNHDA and CDR2 SQIVND (reference sequence). The germline V and J ends were trimmed by 0 bases and 4 bases, with 6 bases remaining between them.

A single count supports this clone. The chain employs TRBV18 and TRBJ2-3, with 9 bases identical to TRBD1. Germline V gene lookup returns CDR1 KGHSH and CDR2 LQKENI. This CDR3 has 14 residues. The V and J ends lost 5 bases and 2 bases, in that order; junction bases with no gene match: 2. CDR3 sequence: CASSDRGYTDTQYF. CDR3 in DNA: TGTGCCAGCTCAGACAGGGGGTACACAGATACGCAGTATTTT. Based on the CDR3 plus reference TRBV18 and TRBJ2-3, the full variable domain is NAGVMQNPRHLVRRRGQEARLRCSPMKGHSHVYWYRQLPEEGLKFMVYLQKENIIDESGMPKERFSAEFPKEGPSILRIQQVVRGDSAAYFCASSDRGYTDTQYFGPGTRLTVL.

The gene calls are TRBV19 and TRBJ1-5; possible D gene TRBD1, 6 bases. The germline V gene has CDR1 LNHDA and CDR2 SQIVND (reference sequence). The CDR3 contains 14 residues. The V end was cut by 7 bases, the J end by 5 bases, with 15 bases between. This CDR3 is CASTQDSSYQPQHF. The CDR3 nucleotides read TGTGCCAGTACCCAGGACAGTTCTTATCAGCCCCAGCATTTT.

The chain joins TRBV11-2 to TRBJ1-5; TRBD1 might be the D (6 bases). This CDR3 spans 16 amino acids. The germline gives CDR1 SGHAT, CDR2 FQNNGV. V was shortened by 1 base and J by 4 bases, with 14 bases between the two germline ends. The CDR3 is CASSLGRGKRNQPQHF. The CDR3 nucleotides read TGTGCCAGCAGCTTAGGTAGGGGGAAGCGGAATCAGCCCCAGCATTTT.

The J gene is TRBJ1-2, the V gene TRBV19; D remains ambiguous. Trimming took off 1 base at V and 7 bases at J, with 10 bases between the two ends. The CDR3 sequence is 13 residues long. In germline, CDR1 is LNHDA, CDR2 SQIVND (reference sequence). The chain's CDR3 is CASSIAGRLGYTF. DNA of the CDR3: TGTGCCAGTAGTATAGCCGGACGACTTGGCTACACCTTC.

In this sample, this clone is medium-sized. The chain carries TRBV4-2 and TRBJ2-6; no definite D call. V was clipped by 0 bases and J by 0 bases, with 3 bases between them. The CDR3 contains 15 residues. Germline CDR1 LGHNA, CDR2 YNFKEQ. The CDR3 reads CASSQDNSGANVLTF. The CDR3 nucleotides are TGTGCCAGCAGCCAAGACAACTCTGGGGCCAACGTCCTGACTTTC.

The V gene is TRBV7-9, the J gene TRBJ2-5, with D hard to call. Germline V gives CDR1 SEHNR, CDR2 FQNEAQ (reference sequence). This CDR3 is 16 amino acids long. With 2 bases removed from V and 3 bases from J, the gap between germline ends came to 16 bases. DNA of the CDR3: TGTGCCAGCAGCTTACTCGGAGATGGGATGGAAGAGACCCAGTACTTC. It translates to CASSLLGDGMEETQYF.

Concerning this clone itself: Different DNA sequences within this sample yield the same CDR3. V is TRBV5-1 and J is TRBJ2-7, with D maybe TRBD2 (7 bases). V lost 0 bases and J lost 2, with 12 bases in between. The CDR3 is 15 residues long. Germline V lookup: CDR1 SGHRS, CDR2 YFSETQ. CDR3 amino acids: CASSLGTGGPYEQYF. In nucleotides, the CDR3 is TGCGCCAGCAGCTTGGGGACCGGGGGGCCCTACGAGCAGTACTTC.

This chain connects TRBV27 to TRBJ2-7, with D possibly being TRBD1 (7 bases). Germline CDR1 and CDR2: MNHEY and SMNVEV (reference sequence). V was trimmed by 7 bases and J by 2 bases, leaving 18 bases between them. CDR3 length equals 15 residues. CDR3 nucleotides: TGTGCCAGCATGATGATGACAGGGAGGCCCTACGAGCAGTACTTC. Translation gives CASMMMTGRPYEQYF.

This clone came up many times. The rearrangement joins TRBV4-2 to TRBJ2-7; tentatively, D is TRBD1 or TRBD2 (5 bases each). Between the trimmed V and J ends, which lost 0 bases and 1 base, there was a span of 13 bases. From germline, CDR1 is LGHNA and CDR2 YNFKEQ. This CDR3 region has 16 residues. The CDR3 region has the DNA TGTGCCAGCAGCCAAGATAACGGGAAGGGGTCCTACGAGCAGTACTTC. This translates into CASSQDNGKGSYEQYF.

The rearrangement joins TRBV7-9 to TRBJ2-7; TRBD2 matches 7 bases. Unmatched junction bases numbered 4, after V lost 2 bases and J lost 3 bases. The CDR3 has 14 amino acids. From germline, CDR1 is SEHNR and CDR2 FQNEAQ (reference sequence). CDR3 residues: CASSLTTSYYEQYF. DNA of the CDR3: TGTGCCAGCAGCTTAACGACTAGCTACTACGAGCAGTACTTC.

This clone was picked up a small number of times. The genes are TRBV9 and TRBJ2-7; a weak D match, TRBD1 (5 bases). Germline V gene data show CDR1 as SGDLS and CDR2 as YYNGEE. Trimming took 7 bases from V and 3 from J, leaving 8 bases between them. This CDR3 has 11 amino acids. The CDR3 sequence is CASGRDYEQYF. The CDR3 region has the DNA TGTGCCAGCGGCAGGGACTACGAGCAGTACTTC.

The V gene is TRBV18, the J gene TRBJ1-5; D uncertain. In germline, CDR1 is KGHSH, CDR2 LQKENI. V was cut by 2 bases and J by 6 bases, with 11 bases left in between. CDR3 length equals 14 residues. The CDR3 bases are TGTGCCAGCTCACCAGATTTAGGGTCTCAGCCCCAGCATTTT. It translates to CASSPDLGSQPQHF.